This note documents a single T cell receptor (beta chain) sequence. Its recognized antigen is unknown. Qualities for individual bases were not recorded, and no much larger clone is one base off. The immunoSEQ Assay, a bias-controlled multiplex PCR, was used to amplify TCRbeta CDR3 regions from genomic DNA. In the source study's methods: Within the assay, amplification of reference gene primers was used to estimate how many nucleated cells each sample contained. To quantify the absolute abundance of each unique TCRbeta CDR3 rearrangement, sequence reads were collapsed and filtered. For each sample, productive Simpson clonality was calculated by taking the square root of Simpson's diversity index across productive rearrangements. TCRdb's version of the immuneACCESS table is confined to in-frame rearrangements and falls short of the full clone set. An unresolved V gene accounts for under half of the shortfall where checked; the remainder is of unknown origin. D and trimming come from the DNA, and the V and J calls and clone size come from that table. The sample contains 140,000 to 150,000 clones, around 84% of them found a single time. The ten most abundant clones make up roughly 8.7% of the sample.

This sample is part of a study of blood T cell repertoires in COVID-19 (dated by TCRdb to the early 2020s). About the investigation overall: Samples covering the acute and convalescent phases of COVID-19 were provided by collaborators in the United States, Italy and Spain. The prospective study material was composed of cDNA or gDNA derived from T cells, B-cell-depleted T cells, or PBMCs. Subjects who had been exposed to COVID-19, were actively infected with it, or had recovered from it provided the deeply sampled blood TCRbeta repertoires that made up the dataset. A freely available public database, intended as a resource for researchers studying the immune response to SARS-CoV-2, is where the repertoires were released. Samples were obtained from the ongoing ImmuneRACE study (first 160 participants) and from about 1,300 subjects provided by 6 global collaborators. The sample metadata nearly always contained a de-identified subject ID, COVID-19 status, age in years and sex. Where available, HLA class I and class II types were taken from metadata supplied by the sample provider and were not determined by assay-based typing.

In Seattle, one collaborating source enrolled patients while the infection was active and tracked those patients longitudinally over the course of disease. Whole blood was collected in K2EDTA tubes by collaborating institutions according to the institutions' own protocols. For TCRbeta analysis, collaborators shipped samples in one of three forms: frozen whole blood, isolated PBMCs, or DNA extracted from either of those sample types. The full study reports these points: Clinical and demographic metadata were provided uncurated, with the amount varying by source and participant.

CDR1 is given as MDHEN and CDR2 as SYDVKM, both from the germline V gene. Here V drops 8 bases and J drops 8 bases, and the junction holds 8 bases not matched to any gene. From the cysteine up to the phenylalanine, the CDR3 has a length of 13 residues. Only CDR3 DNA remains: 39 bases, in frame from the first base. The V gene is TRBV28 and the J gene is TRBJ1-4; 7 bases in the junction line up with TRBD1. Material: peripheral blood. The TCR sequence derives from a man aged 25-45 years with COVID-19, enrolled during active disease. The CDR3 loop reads CASLDRIREKLFF. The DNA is TGTGCCAGCCTGGACAGGATCCGGGAAAAACTGTTTTTT.